Given below is one TCR beta chain in context. Its antigen remains unidentified. No clone much larger than this one lies a single base away; base qualities are absent. This entry is derived from a study of blood T cell repertoires in COVID-19 (dated by TCRdb to the early 2020s). Regarding the study in general: The collaborator samples originated in the United States, Italy and Spain and spanned the acute and convalescent phases of COVID-19. Where available, HLA class I and class II types were taken from metadata supplied by the sample provider and were not determined by assay-based typing. The material from the prospective study consisted of cDNA or gDNA derived from T cells, B-cell-depleted T cells, or PBMCs. The samples were drawn from the first 160 participants of the ongoing ImmuneRACE study and from under 1,500 subjects provided by 6 global collaborators. The sample metadata nearly always contained a de-identified subject ID, COVID-19 status, age in years and sex. A freely available public database, intended as a resource for researchers studying the immune response to SARS-CoV-2, is where the repertoires were released. Subjects who had been exposed to COVID-19, were actively infected with it, or had recovered from it provided the deeply sampled blood TCRbeta repertoires that made up the dataset. Paper-wide results and their limitations: The quantity of clinical and demographic metadata differed by source and by participant and was supplied without curation.

The immunoSEQ Assay, a bias-controlled multiplex PCR, was used to amplify TCRbeta CDR3 regions from genomic DNA. Turning to the authors' computational methods: Within the assay, amplification of reference gene primers was used to estimate how many nucleated cells each sample contained. To quantify the absolute abundance of each unique TCRbeta CDR3 rearrangement, sequence reads were collapsed and filtered. Productive Simpson clonality was computed per sample as the square root of Simpson's diversity index over productive rearrangements. Drawn from immuneACCESS, this table holds only the in-frame rearrangements with V and J called that TCRdb kept. Clones are partly lost; checked studies trace under half to an unresolved V gene and leave the rest unexplained. The DNA gave D and trimming, while V, J and clone size come from that table. Recorded for this sample are 150,000 to 200,000 clones; about 86% of them occurred a single time. The ten largest clonotypes hold roughly 3.3% of the sample.

V was cut back by 4 bases and J by 4 bases, leaving a gap of 10 bases between them. The CDR3 covers 13 residues, taking in both the cysteine and the phenylalanine. Left in the record is the CDR3 DNA by itself, 39 bases read in frame from the first base. According to the germline V gene, CDR1 reads SGHDN and CDR2 reads FVKESK. Whole blood was collected in K2EDTA tubes by collaborating institutions according to the institutions' own protocols. Collaborator samples were shipped for TCRbeta analysis as frozen whole blood, isolated PBMCs, or DNA extracted from either sample type. The clonotype originates from a man between 18 and 35 years old with active or convalescent COVID-19. The sample consisted of peripheral blood. The chain couples TRBV14 to TRBJ2-5; too little of a D gene remains to name it. The CDR3 reads CASSPLAGETQYF. The nucleotides read TGTGCCAGCAGCCCGTTGGCAGGAGAGACCCAGTACTTC.